The T cell receptor (beta chain) described here comes from a study of read filtering for tumor transcriptome and immune sequencing. Molecular barcoded adaptors covering alpha/delta and beta/gamma chains were used on roughly 400 ng RNA. TCRdb reanalysed the reads using MiXCR and keeps one entry per CDR3 protein. The table includes fewer than 100,000 distinct CDR3 sequences, roughly 12% detected once. The CDR3 spans 10 residues. Germline V gene sequence: CDR1 MNHNY, CDR2 SVGAGI (reference sequence). As concerns this clonotype: A junction boundary mismatches the germline segment, possibly from a read error.

This sequence originates from a donor at least 40 years old with multiple myeloma. The rearrangement links TRBV6-6 to TRBJ2-1; TRBD2 is a possible D gene (6 bases). Sequences were obtained from a population of CD138-negative cells sorted from bone marrow. In nucleotides, the CDR3 is TGTGCCTGCAGCGGGAATGAGCAGTTCTTC. Protein product: CACSGNEQFF.